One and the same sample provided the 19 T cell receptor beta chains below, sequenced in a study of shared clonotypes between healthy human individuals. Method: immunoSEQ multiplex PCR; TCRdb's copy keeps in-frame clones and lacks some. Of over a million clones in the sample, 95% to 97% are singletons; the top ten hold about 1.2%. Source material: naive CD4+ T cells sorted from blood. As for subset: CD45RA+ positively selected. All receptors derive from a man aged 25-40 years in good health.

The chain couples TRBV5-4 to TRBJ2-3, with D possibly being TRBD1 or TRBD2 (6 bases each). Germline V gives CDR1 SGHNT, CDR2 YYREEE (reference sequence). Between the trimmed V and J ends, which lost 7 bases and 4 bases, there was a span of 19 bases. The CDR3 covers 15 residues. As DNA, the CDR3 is TGTGCCAGCCGGAAGGGGGGAGCCAGCGCAGATACGCAGTATTTT. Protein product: CASRKGGASADTQYF.

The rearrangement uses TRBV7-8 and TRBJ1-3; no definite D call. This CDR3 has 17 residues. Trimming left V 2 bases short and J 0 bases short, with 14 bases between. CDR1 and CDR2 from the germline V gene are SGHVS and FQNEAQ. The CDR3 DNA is TGTGCCAGCAGCTTAAATGGCAGACAAGCCTCTGGAAACACCATATATTTT. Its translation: CASSLNGRQASGNTIYF.

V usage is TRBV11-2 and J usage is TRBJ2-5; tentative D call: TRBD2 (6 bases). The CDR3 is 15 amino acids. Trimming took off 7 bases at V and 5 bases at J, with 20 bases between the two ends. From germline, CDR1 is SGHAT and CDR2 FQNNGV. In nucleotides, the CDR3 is TGTGCCAGCACTCGGGACTCCCGCCGGGGTGAGACCCAGTACTTC. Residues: CASTRDSRRGETQYF.

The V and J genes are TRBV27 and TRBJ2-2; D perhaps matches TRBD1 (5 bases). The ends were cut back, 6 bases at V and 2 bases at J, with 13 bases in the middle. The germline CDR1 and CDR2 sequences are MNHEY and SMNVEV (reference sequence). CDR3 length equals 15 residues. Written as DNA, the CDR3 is TGTGCCAGCAGGACAGACAACACAAACACCGGGGAGCTGTTTTTT. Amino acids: CASRTDNTNTGELFF.

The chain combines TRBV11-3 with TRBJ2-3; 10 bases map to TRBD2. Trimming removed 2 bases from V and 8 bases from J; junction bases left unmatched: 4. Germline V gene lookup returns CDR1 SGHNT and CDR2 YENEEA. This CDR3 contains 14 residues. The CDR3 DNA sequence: TGTGCCAGCAGCTTATTCCCTAGCGGGAGTACGCAGTATTTT. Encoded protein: CASSLFPSGSTQYF.

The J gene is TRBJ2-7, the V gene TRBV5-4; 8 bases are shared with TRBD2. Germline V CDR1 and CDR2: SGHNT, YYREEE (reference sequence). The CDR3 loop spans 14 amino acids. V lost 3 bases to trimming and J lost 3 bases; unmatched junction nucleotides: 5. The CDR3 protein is CASSSTGTSYEQYF. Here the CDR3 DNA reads TGTGCCAGCAGCTCGACCGGGACTAGCTACGAGCAGTACTTC.

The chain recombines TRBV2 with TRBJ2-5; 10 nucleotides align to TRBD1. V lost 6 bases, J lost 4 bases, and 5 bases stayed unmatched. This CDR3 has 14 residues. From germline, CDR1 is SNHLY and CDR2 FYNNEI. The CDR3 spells CASSDRGRAETQYF. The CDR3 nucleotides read TGTGCCAGCAGCGACAGGGGGCGGGCAGAGACCCAGTACTTC.

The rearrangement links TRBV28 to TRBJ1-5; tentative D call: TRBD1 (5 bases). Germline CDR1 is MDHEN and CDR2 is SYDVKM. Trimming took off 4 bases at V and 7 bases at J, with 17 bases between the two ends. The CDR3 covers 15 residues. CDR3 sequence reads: CASSSPPGRGQPQHF. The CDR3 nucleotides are TGTGCCAGCAGTTCCCCCCCAGGGAGGGGCCAGCCCCAGCATTTT.

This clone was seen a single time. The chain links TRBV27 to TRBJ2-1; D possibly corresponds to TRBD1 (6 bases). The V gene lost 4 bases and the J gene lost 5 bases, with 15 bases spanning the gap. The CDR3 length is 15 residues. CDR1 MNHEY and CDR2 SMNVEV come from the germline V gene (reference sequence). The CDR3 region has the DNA TGTGCCAGCAGTTCATACAGGGTCTTGGACAATGAGCAGTTCTTC. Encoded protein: CASSSYRVLDNEQFF.

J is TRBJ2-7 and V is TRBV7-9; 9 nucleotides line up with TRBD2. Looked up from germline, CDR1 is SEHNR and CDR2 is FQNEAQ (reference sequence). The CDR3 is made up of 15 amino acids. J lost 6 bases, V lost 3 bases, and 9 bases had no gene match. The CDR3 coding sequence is TGTGCCAGCAGCTTCGGCGGGAGGGCCTCACCCGAGCAGTACTTC. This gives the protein CASSFGGRASPEQYF.

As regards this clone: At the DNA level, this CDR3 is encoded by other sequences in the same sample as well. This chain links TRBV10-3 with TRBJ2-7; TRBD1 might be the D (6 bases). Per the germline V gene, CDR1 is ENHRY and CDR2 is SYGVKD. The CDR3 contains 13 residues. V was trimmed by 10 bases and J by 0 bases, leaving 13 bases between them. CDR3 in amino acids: CATKTGSSYEQYF. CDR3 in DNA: TGTGCCACTAAAACAGGGAGCTCCTACGAGCAGTACTTC.

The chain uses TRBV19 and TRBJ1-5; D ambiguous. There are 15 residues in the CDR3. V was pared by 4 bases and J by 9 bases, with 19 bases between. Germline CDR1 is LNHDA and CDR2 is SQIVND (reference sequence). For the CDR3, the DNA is TGTGCCAGTAGTAAAGGCGCGATCTCATCACCGCCCCAGCATTTT. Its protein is CASSKGAISSPPQHF.

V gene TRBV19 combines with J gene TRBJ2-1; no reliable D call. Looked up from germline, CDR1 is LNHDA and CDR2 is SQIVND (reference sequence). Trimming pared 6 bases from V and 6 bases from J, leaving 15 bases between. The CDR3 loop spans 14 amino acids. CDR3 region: CASSPAGLGNEQFF. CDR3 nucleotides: TGTGCCAGTAGCCCCGCTGGTCTCGGCAATGAGCAGTTCTTC.

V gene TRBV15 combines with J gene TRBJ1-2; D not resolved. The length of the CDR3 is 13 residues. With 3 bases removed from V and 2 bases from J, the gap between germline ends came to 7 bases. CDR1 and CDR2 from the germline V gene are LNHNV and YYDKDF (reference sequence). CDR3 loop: CATSRGKNYGYTF. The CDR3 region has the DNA TGTGCCACCAGCAGGGGGAAAAACTATGGCTACACCTTC. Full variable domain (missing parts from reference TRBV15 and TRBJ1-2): DAMVIQNPRYQVTQFGKPVTLSCSQTLNHNVMYWYQQKSSQAPKLLFHYYDKDFNNEADTPDNFQSRRPNTSFCFLDIRSPGLGDTAMYLCATSRGKNYGYTFGSGTRLTVV.

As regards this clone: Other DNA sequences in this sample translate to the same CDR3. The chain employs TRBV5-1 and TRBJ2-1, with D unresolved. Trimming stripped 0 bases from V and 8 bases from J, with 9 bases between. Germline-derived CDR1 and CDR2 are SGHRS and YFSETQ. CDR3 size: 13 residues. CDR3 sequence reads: CASSLVRADEQFF. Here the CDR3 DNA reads TGCGCCAGCAGCTTGGTACGGGCGGATGAGCAGTTCTTC.

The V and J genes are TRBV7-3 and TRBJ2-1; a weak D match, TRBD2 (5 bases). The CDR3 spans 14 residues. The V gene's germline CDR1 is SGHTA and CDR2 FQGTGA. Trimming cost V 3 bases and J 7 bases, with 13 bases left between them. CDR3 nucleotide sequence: TGTGCCAGCAGCTTGGGGTTGAGGGCAAATGAGCAGTTCTTC. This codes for CASSLGLRANEQFF.

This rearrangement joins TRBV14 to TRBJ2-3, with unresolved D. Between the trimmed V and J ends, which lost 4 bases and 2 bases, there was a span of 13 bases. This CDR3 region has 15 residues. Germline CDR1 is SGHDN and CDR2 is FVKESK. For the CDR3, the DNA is TGTGCCAGCAGCCCCGATAGCAGTTACACAGATACGCAGTATTTT. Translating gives CASSPDSSYTDTQYF.

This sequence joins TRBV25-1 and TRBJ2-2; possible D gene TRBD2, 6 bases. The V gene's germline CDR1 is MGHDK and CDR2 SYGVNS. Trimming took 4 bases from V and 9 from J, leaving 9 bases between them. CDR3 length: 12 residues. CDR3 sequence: CASSARGRELFF. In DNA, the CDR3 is TGTGCCAGCAGTGCCCGGGGGAGGGAGCTGTTTTTT.

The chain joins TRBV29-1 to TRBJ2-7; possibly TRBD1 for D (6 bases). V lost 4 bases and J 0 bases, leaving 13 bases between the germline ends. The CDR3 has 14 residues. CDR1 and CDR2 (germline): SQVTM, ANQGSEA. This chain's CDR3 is CSVAAGTNSYEQYF. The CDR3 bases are TGCAGCGTTGCCGCCGGGACAAACTCCTACGAGCAGTACTTC.